This T cell receptor beta chain stems from a study of blood T cells in healthy people across ages. The second PCR ran about 6 to 12 cycles with a sample-barcoded 5' primer and J-beta primers. TCRdb fed the 5' RACE reads into MiXCR, producing one record per CDR3 protein. There are around 820,000 distinct CDR3 sequences in the sample; just under 25% occur only once, and approximately 3.7% lies in the top ten. V dropped 3 bases and J dropped 2; count of bases not matched to a gene: 5. Germline loops: CDR1 SEHNR, CDR2 FQNEAQ (reference sequence). The CDR3 runs 15 residues. With each sample, at least 6 micrograms of total RNA were extracted. These data were also filed under a second study, of T cells of mothers and their children. That study reports: Samples came from three healthy Caucasian mothers and their six children. The yield was over 8.5 million TCR beta CDR3 reads from each mother and a few million from each child.

The sample was blood. The chain joins TRBV7-9 to TRBJ1-2; 8 bases are shared with TRBD1. The sequence derives from a boy aged 5-17 years in good health. The CDR3 is CASSLDRASNYGYTF. The DNA of the CDR3 is TGTGCCAGCAGCTTGGACAGGGCGTCAAACTATGGCTACACCTTC.